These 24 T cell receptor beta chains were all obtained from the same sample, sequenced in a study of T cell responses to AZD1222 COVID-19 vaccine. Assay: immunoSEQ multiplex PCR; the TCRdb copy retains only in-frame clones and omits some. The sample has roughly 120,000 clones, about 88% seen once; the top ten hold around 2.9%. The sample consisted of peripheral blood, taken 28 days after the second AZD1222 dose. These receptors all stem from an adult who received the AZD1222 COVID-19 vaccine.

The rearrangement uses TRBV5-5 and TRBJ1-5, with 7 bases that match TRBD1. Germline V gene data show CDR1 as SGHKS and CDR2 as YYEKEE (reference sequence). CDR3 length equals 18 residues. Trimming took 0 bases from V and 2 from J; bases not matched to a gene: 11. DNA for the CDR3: TGTGCCAGCAGCTTGGGGTACGTTGGAGGGGGCGGCAATCAGCCCCAGCATTTT. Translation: CASSLGYVGGGGNQPQHF.

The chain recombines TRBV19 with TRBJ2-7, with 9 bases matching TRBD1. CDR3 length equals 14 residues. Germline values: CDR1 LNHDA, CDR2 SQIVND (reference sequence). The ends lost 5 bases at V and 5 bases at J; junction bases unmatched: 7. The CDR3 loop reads CASSPGQGWDEQYF. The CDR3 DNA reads TGTGCCAGTAGTCCCGGACAGGGGTGGGACGAGCAGTACTTC.

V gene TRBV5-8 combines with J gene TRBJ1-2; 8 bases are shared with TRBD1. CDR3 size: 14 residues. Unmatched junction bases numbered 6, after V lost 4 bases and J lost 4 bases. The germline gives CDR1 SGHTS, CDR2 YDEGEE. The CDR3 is CASSKRQGSYGYTF. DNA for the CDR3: TGTGCCAGCAGCAAAAGACAGGGGAGCTATGGCTACACCTTC. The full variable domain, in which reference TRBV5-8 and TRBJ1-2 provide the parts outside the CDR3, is EAGVTQSPTHLIKTRGQQATLRCSPISGHTSVYWYQQALGLGLQFLLWYDEGEERNRGNFPPRFSGRQFPNYSSELNVNALELEDSALYLCASSKRQGSYGYTFGSGTRLTVV.

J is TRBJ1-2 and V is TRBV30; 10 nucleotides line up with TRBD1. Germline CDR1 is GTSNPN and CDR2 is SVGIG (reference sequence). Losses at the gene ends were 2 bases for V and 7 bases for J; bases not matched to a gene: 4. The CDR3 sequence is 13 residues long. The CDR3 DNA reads TGTGCCTGGAGTCCGGGACAGGGGTTTGGCTACACCTTC. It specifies CAWSPGQGFGYTF.

CDR3 nucleotide sequence: TGCGCCAGCAGCTTGTCCGGGACAGGGGATGGCTACACCTTC. Translating gives CASSLSGTGDGYTF. This chain links TRBV5-1 with TRBJ1-2, with 10 bases aligning to TRBD1. This CDR3 is built from 14 residues. CDR1 is SGHRS and CDR2 is YFSETQ in the germline V gene. Trimming at V came to 1 base and at J to 6 bases, leaving 3 bases not matched to a gene.

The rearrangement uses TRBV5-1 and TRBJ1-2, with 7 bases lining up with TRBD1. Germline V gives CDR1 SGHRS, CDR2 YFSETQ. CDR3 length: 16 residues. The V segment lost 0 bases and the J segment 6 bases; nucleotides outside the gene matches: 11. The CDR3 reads CASSLDVETGWNGYTF. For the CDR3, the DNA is TGCGCCAGCAGCTTGGACGTCGAGACAGGGTGGAATGGCTACACCTTC.

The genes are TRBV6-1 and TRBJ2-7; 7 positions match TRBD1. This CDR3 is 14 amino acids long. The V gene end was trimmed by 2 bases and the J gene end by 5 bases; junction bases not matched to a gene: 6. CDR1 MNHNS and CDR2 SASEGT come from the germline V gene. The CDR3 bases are TGTGCCAGCAGTGAAAAGGGGGCTGGGGACGAGCAGTACTTC. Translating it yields CASSEKGAGDEQYF.

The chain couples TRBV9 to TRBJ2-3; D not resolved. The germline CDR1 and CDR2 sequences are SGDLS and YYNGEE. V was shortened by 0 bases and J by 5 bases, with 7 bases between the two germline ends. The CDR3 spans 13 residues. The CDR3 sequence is CASSVGFGDTQYF. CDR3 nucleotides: TGTGCCAGCAGCGTAGGTTTTGGAGATACGCAGTATTTT.

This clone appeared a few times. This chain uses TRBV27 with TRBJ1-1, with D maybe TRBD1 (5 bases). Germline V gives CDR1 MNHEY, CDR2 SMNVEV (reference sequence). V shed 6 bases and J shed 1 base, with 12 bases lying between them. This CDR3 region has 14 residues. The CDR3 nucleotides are TGTGCCAGCAGGCCGCGACAGCCGAACACTGAAGCTTTCTTT. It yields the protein CASRPRQPNTEAFF.

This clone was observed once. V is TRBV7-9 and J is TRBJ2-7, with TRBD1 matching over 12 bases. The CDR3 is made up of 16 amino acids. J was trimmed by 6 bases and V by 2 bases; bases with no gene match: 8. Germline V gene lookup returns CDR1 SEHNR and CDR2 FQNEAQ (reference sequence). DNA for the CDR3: TGTGCCAGCAGCTTAATGGGGGGACAGGGGGCTTTCGAGCAGTACTTC. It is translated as CASSLMGGQGAFEQYF.

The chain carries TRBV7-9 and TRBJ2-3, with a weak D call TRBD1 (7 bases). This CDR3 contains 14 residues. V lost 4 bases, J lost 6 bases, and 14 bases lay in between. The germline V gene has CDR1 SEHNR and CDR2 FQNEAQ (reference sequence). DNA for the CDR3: TGTGCCAGCAGCTCCGACAGGGCGGGGGATACGCAGTATTTT. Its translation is CASSSDRAGDTQYF.

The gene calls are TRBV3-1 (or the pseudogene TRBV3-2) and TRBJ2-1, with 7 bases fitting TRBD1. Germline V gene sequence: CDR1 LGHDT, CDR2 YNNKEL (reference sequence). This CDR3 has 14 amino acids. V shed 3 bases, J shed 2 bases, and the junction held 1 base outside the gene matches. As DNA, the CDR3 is TGTGCCAGCAGCCAGGACAGGACCTACAATGAGCAGTTCTTC. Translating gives CASSQDRTYNEQFF.

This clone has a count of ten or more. The CDR3 is CASSRGLPTDTQYF. CDR3 DNA: TGTGCCAGCAGTAGGGGACTTCCCACAGATACGCAGTATTTT. This chain joins TRBV6-2 or TRBV6-3 and TRBJ2-3; tentatively, D is TRBD2 (6 bases). V lost 5 bases and J lost 2, with 11 bases in between. CDR1 MNHEY and CDR2 SVGEGT come from the germline V gene. This CDR3 contains 14 residues.

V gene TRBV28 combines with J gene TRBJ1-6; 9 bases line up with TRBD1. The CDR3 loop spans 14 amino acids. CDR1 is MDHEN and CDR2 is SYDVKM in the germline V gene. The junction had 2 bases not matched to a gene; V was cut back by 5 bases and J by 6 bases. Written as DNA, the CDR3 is TGTGCCAGCAGTGACAGGGGGTTTAATTCACCCCTCCACTTT. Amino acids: CASSDRGFNSPLHF.

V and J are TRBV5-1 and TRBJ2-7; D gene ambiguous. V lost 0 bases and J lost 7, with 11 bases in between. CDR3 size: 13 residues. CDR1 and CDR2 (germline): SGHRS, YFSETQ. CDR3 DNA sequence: TGCGCCAGCAGCTTGGGTGACCTGCAAGAGCAGTACTTC. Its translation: CASSLGDLQEQYF. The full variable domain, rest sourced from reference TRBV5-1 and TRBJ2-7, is KAGVTQTPRYLIKTRGQQVTLSCSPISGHRSVSWYQQTPGQGLQFLFEYFSETQRNKGNFPGRFSGRQFSNSRSEMNVSTLELGDSALYLCASSLGDLQEQYFGPGTRLTVT.

The CDR3 loop reads CASITGRKSYNEQFF. The DNA of the CDR3 is TGTGCCAGCATTACAGGGCGGAAGTCCTACAATGAGCAGTTCTTC. The chain uses TRBV6-6 and TRBJ2-1, with TRBD1 as a possible D gene (6 bases). Germline V gives CDR1 MNHNY, CDR2 SVGAGI (reference sequence). This CDR3 contains 15 residues. The ends were cut back, 7 bases at V and 1 base at J, with 14 bases in the middle.

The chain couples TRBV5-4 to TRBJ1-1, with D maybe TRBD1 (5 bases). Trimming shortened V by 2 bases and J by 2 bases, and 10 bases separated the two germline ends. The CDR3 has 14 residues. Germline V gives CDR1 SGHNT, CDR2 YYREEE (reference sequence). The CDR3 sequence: CASSLTGANTEAFF. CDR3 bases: TGTGCCAGCAGCTTAACAGGCGCCAACACTGAAGCTTTCTTT.

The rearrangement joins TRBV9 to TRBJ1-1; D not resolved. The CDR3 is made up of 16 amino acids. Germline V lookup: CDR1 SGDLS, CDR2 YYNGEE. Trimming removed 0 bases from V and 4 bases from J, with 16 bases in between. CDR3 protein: CASSVGGFQGSTEAFF. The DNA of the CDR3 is TGTGCCAGCAGCGTAGGGGGTTTTCAAGGCAGCACTGAAGCTTTCTTT.

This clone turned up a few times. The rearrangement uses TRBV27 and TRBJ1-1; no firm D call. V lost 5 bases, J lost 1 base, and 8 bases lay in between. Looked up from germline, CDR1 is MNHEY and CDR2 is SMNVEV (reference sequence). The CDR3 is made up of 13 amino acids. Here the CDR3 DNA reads TGTGCCAGCAGTACCCATGGGAACACTGAAGCTTTCTTT. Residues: CASSTHGNTEAFF.

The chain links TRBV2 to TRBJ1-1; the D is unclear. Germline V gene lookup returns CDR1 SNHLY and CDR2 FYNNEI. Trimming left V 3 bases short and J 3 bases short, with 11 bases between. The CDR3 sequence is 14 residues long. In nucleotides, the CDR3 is TGTGCCAGCAGTGACGGGGTCTACTACACTGAAGCTTTCTTT. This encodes CASSDGVYYTEAFF.

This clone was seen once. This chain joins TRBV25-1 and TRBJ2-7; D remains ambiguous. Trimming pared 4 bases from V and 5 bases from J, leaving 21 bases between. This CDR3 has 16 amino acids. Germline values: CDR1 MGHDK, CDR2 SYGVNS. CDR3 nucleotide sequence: TGTGCCAGCAGTGCAGATAAGACCCGCATCGCGAACGAGCAGTACTTC. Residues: CASSADKTRIANEQYF.

The DNA for the CDR3 is TGTGCCAGCAGTGACGGGGGGACAGGGTCCGATACGCAGTATTTT. Its protein product is CASSDGGTGSDTQYF. This chain links TRBV6-4 with TRBJ2-3, with 9 bases matching TRBD1. V lost 2 bases, J lost 6 bases, and 6 bases stayed unmatched. The V gene's germline CDR1 is MRHNA and CDR2 SNTAGT. The CDR3 length is 15 residues.

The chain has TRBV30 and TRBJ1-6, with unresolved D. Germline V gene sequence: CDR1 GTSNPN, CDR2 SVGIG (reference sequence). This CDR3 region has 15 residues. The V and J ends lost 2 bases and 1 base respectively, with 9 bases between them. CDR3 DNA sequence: TGTGCCTGGAGTTCCCATGGATCCTATAATTCACCCCTCCACTTT. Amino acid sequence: CAWSSHGSYNSPLHF.

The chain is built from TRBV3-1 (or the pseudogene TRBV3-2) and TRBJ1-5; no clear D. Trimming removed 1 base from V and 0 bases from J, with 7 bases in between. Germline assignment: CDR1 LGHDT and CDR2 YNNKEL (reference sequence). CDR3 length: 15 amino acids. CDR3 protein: CASSQGPHSNQPQHF. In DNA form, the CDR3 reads TGTGCCAGCAGCCAAGGGCCCCATAGCAATCAGCCCCAGCATTTT.